This TCR beta chain comes out of a study of CD8+CD57+ T cells in acquired aplastic anemia listed by TCRdb under 2018. Regarding the complete study: DNA extracted from sorted CD4+ and CD8+ cells had a mean of around 3.3 ug, with a range of about 0.19 to 27.4 ug. CD8+CD57+ expansion was defined as a frequency above the mean frequency observed in healthy subjects.

Patients chosen for sequencing had shown expansion of CD8+CD57+ cells by flow cytometry. All patients had severe acquired aplastic anemia diagnosed by International Study of Aplastic Anemia and Agranulocytosis and Camitta criteria. At the time blood was sampled, none of the patients had received any therapy. In the study, sorted CD4+ and CD8+ blood T cells from patients with severe aplastic anemia and from healthy subjects underwent deep sequencing of TCR repertoires. Patients were enrolled in the USA under clinicaltrials.gov protocols 00001620, 01623167, 00001397, 00071045, 00081523 and 00961064. Ficoll-Paque density gradient centrifugation was used to isolate peripheral blood mononuclear cells. Before DNA extraction, CD4+ and CD8+ T cells were sorted with FACS or magnetic beads. CDR1 and CDR2, per the germline V gene, are SNHLY and FYNNEI. Spanning cysteine to phenylalanine, the CDR3 consists of 15 amino acids. The entry retains the CDR3 DNA only, 45 bases that are in frame from base 1.

In the case of this clonotype: The target of this receptor is not known. At one boundary the junction diverges from the germline segment, which might be a read error.

The investigation overall reported the following: Twenty-nine CD8+ CDR3 sequences were found to be shared between patients and controls, but these sequences appeared to be highly expressed in patients and within the immunodominant clones of the patients. Between patients and healthy controls, no significant difference in CD8+ Simpson's diversity was found (P=0.060).

Genomic DNA served as template for TCR beta VDJ combination and CDR3 sequence profiling. An Illumina HiSeq 2000 was used for TCR repertoire sequencing. As for the authors' bioinformatics: TRBV/TRBJ rearrangement plots, CDR3 size and DJ length profiles, and Simpson's diversity index were used to assess repertoires. The most abundant DNA sequence in the deep sequencing data was defined as the immunodominant clone. CDR3 amino acid sequences were screened for sharing across subjects and compared with published repertoires and the VDJdb database. TCRdb reprocessed the public reads (quality trimming at Q25 with fastp, clone calling with MiXCR) and kept in-frame beta chains. Rows with one shared CDR3 protein collapse into an entry with the most common genes and DNA. None of the V and J calls come from the authors' own analysis; TCRdb made them. Present in this sample are over 250,000 distinct CDR3 sequences, 45% to 65% of which were seen just once. Under 1.5% of the sample lies in the top ten.

The sequenced sample was sorted CD4+, CD8+, or CD8+CD57+ T cells (not recorded which) from PBMCs. Recombination joined TRBV2 with TRBJ1-2; 7 central bases correspond to TRBD1. The clonotype comes from a human donor with aplastic anemia. The CDR3 sequence is CASLREGARNYGYSF. The sequence in DNA is TGTGCCAGTCTTAGGGAGGGGGCGAGAAACTATGGCTACAGCTTC.